These 26 T cell receptor beta chains share one sample of origin, sequenced in a study of cytomegalovirus exposure and HLA in healthy donors (dated by TCRdb to about 2017). The library was produced with the immunoSEQ multiplex PCR assay. For the multiplex PCR, a mixture combining 60 forward primers for TCR Vbeta segments and 13 reverse primers for TCR Jbeta segments was used. TCRdb's version of the immuneACCESS table is confined to in-frame rearrangements and falls short of the full clone set. An unresolved V gene accounts for under half of the shortfall where checked; the remainder is of unknown origin. Across this sample there are about 120,000 clones, with approximately 80% seen only once. Over 3.5% of the sample goes to the ten largest clones. Sequenced sample: PBMCs. These receptors were taken from a man aged 30 to 39 in good health and CMV-seropositive.

The chain is built from TRBV29-1 and TRBJ2-5, with a possible D match to TRBD2 (5 bases). Trimming cost V 4 bases and J 1 base, with 10 bases left between them. The CDR3 runs 13 residues. Germline V gene data show CDR1 as SQVTM and CDR2 as ANQGSEA. The CDR3 here is CSVAGLIQETQYF. The CDR3 DNA sequence: TGCAGCGTTGCTGGACTTATCCAAGAGACCCAGTACTTC.

J is TRBJ2-7 and V is TRBV19; 12 nucleotides line up with TRBD2. V lost 4 bases, J lost 3 bases, and 7 bases stayed unmatched. Germline V CDR1 and CDR2: LNHDA, SQIVND (reference sequence). The CDR3 is made up of 16 amino acids. Here the CDR3 reads CASSNPLAGGDYEQYF. The CDR3 coding sequence is TGTGCCAGTAGTAACCCACTAGCGGGAGGAGACTACGAGCAGTACTTC.

The rearrangement uses TRBV6-5 and TRBJ2-3, with 7 positions matching TRBD1. V was clipped by 5 bases and J by 2 bases; unmatched bases: 4. The V gene's germline CDR1 is MNHEY and CDR2 SVGAGI. The CDR3 loop spans 14 amino acids. Written as DNA, the CDR3 is TGTGCCAGCAGTAGGGGGCCCCACACAGATACGCAGTATTTT. Translating it yields CASSRGPHTDTQYF.

This clone was picked up a small number of times. The chain links TRBV2 to TRBJ2-6; TRBD2 matches 8 bases. The junction had 7 bases not matched to a gene; V was cut back by 3 bases and J by 0 bases. The CDR3 extends over 18 amino acids. Germline V gives CDR1 SNHLY, CDR2 FYNNEI. CDR3 sequence: CASSDGPGGISGANVLTF. For the CDR3, the DNA is TGTGCCAGCAGTGACGGCCCGGGGGGGATCTCTGGGGCCAACGTCCTGACTTTC.

V and J are TRBV5-1 and TRBJ2-6, with 8 bases fitting TRBD2. With V trimmed by 1 base and J by 2 bases, 11 bases remained unmatched. Germline-derived CDR1 and CDR2 are SGHRS and YFSETQ. The CDR3 contains 19 residues. The CDR3 region is CASSLRPGGEWTGANVLTF. As DNA, the CDR3 is TGCGCCAGCAGCTTGCGTCCGGGAGGGGAATGGACTGGGGCCAACGTCCTGACTTTC.

CDR3 sequence: CASSASGAQETQYF. As DNA, the CDR3 is TGTGCCAGCAGCGCTAGCGGGGCGCAAGAGACCCAGTACTTC. This chain links TRBV9 with TRBJ2-5; 9 nucleotides match TRBD2. Trimming cost V 3 bases and J 2 bases; bases outside gene matches: 2. Germline loops: CDR1 SGDLS, CDR2 YYNGEE. This CDR3 contains 14 residues.

This clone was found a few times. For the CDR3, the DNA is TGTGCCAGCAGTAAGACAGGGGGGGATTCACCCCTCCACTTT. This encodes CASSKTGGDSPLHF. The V gene is TRBV2, the J gene TRBJ1-6, with 9 bases aligning to TRBD1. CDR3 size: 14 residues. The ends lost 5 bases at V and 8 bases at J; junction bases unmatched: 4. Germline lookup yields CDR1 SNHLY and CDR2 FYNNEI.

The chain has TRBV18 and TRBJ1-5; D gene unclear. CDR1 is KGHSH, CDR2 LQKENI, per germline. Between the trimmed V and J ends, which lost 0 bases and 4 bases, there was a span of 7 bases. The length of the CDR3 is 14 residues. CDR3 DNA sequence: TGTGCCAGCTCACCACCGTTGAGGAATCAGCCCCAGCATTTT. This codes for CASSPPLRNQPQHF.

As for this clone: A junction end diverges from the germline sequence, so it may reflect a read error. J is TRBJ1-3 and V is TRBV7-9; TRBD1 matches 7 bases. The CDR3 totals 13 residues. Germline loops: CDR1 SEHNR, CDR2 FQNEAQ (reference sequence). The DNA of the CDR3 is TGCCTCGGGAAGGGGGCGTTGGGAAACACCATATATTTT. Translating gives CLGKGALGNTIYF.

The rearrangement uses TRBV4-1 and TRBJ1-4; no clear D. The length of the CDR3 is 20 residues. Germline CDR1 and CDR2: MGHRA and YSYEKL. The V end lost 1 base, the J end lost 0 bases, and 21 bases lay between the germline ends. The DNA of the CDR3 is TGCGCCAGCAGCCAAGGCGTTGTGATTTTAACGAGTGCAACTAATGAAAAACTGTTTTTT. Translated: CASSQGVVILTSATNEKLFF.

The chain carries TRBV7-2 and TRBJ1-1; 7 nucleotides align to TRBD1. Germline V gives CDR1 SGHTA, CDR2 FQGNSA. CDR3 length: 15 amino acids. V shed 5 bases and J 4 bases; nucleotides not matched to a gene: 10. The CDR3 protein is CASSTTGVGGTEAFF. CDR3 bases: TGTGCCAGCAGCACCACAGGGGTGGGTGGCACTGAAGCTTTCTTT.

The chain links TRBV9 to TRBJ2-5; 10 nucleotides align to TRBD2. The germline gives CDR1 SGDLS, CDR2 YYNGEE. This CDR3 spans 18 amino acids. V gave up 1 base and J gave up 2 bases; unmatched junction bases: 11. In DNA, the CDR3 is TGTGCCAGCAGCGTACGAGCGGGGGGGGCTCGGTCACAAGAGACCCAGTACTTC. This gives the protein CASSVRAGGARSQETQYF.

The rearrangement links TRBV7-3 to TRBJ2-7; TRBD2 might be the D (6 bases). The CDR3 totals 14 residues. The V gene's germline CDR1 is SGHTA and CDR2 FQGTGA. The V end was cut by 2 bases, the J end by 4 bases, with 12 bases between. CDR3 DNA: TGTGCCAGCAGCTTAGGCCCTGGGACTTACGAGCAGTACTTC. It encodes CASSLGPGTYEQYF.

The chain links TRBV4-3 to TRBJ2-1; TRBD1 matches 7 bases. The CDR3 extends over 15 amino acids. V trimming: 4 bases; J trimming: 8 bases; junction bases outside the gene matches: 11. Looked up from germline, CDR1 is LGHNA and CDR2 is YSLEER. Here the CDR3 reads CASSRLKGAVDEQFF. DNA for the CDR3: TGCGCCAGCAGCCGGCTTAAGGGGGCAGTCGATGAGCAGTTCTTC.

This clone showed up just a few times. V and J are TRBV6-6 and TRBJ2-7, with TRBD1 matching 7 bases. The junction had 13 bases not matched to a gene; V was cut back by 5 bases and J by 6 bases. CDR1 and CDR2 (germline): MNHNY, SVGAGI (reference sequence). There are 15 residues in the CDR3. The CDR3 DNA follows: TGTGCCAGCAGTGGATCCGGGGACAGACCCTCCGAGCAGTACTTC. It yields the protein CASSGSGDRPSEQYF.

This chain uses TRBV4-3 with TRBJ2-2, with 11 bases lining up with TRBD1. The ends lost 3 bases at V and 5 bases at J; junction bases unmatched: 11. The CDR3 has 18 residues. In germline, CDR1 is LGHNA, CDR2 YSLEER. CDR3 DNA sequence: TGCGCCAGCAGCCATTACACCGGGACAGGGGGATGGACCGGGGAGCTGTTTTTT. This sequence encodes CASSHYTGTGGWTGELFF.

This clone occurred once. This chain links TRBV7-8 with TRBJ1-2; D call uncertain. This CDR3 is built from 13 residues. Trimming removed 2 bases at V and 5 bases at J, with 9 bases between. Per germline, CDR1 SGHVS and CDR2 FQNEAQ. CDR3 DNA: TGTGCCAGCAGCTTATCCCAGGAATATGGCTACACCTTC. Its protein product is CASSLSQEYGYTF.

This chain connects TRBV29-1 to TRBJ2-2, with 7 bases that match TRBD1. This CDR3 is 14 amino acids long. The germline gives CDR1 SQVTM, CDR2 ANQGSEA. V lost 6 bases, J lost 5 bases, and 9 bases stayed unmatched. The CDR3 coding sequence is TGCAGCGTGTTGACAGGGCTAAGGACCGGGGAGCTGTTTTTT. This sequence encodes CSVLTGLRTGELFF.

The chain recombines TRBV5-1 with TRBJ2-2, with D maybe TRBD1 (6 bases). V gave up 0 bases and J gave up 4 bases, with 13 bases separating them. The CDR3 has 16 residues. The V gene's germline CDR1 is SGHRS and CDR2 YFSETQ. In DNA form, the CDR3 reads TGCGCCAGCAGCTTGGCTCCGACAGGAGCCACCGGGGAGCTGTTTTTT. Amino acids: CASSLAPTGATGELFF.

The J gene is TRBJ1-2, the V gene TRBV14, with a tentative D call TRBD1 (5 bases). The CDR3 length is 16 residues. The germline V and J ends were trimmed by 0 bases and 7 bases, with 18 bases remaining between them. CDR1 SGHDN and CDR2 FVKESK come from the germline V gene. The CDR3 here is CASSQDIPAGRLGYTF. The CDR3 bases are TGTGCCAGCAGCCAAGATATTCCGGCAGGGCGTCTTGGCTACACCTTC.

CDR3 in DNA: TGTGCCAGCAGCCCCGCCCAGGGGTACTATGGCTACACCTTC. This translates into CASSPAQGYYGYTF. This chain links TRBV7-9 with TRBJ1-2, with D possibly being TRBD1 (6 bases). The CDR3 is made up of 14 amino acids. V gave up 5 bases and J gave up 3 bases, with 13 bases separating them. Germline values: CDR1 SEHNR, CDR2 FQNEAQ (reference sequence).

The rearrangement joins TRBV10-3 to TRBJ2-1; TRBD2 aligns across 9 bases. Trimming took 0 bases from V and 4 from J; bases not matched to a gene: 16. The CDR3 is made up of 20 amino acids. Germline CDR1 and CDR2: ENHRY and SYGVKD. CDR3: CAISESWLAGSRPGYNEQFF. In DNA form, the CDR3 reads TGTGCCATCAGTGAGTCTTGGCTAGCGGGGTCCCGTCCGGGATACAATGAGCAGTTCTTC.

This sequence joins TRBV11-3 and TRBJ1-2; unclear D gene. Per germline, CDR1 SGHNT and CDR2 YENEEA. V was cut by 1 base and J by 6 bases, with 15 bases left in between. This CDR3 comprises 15 residues. Written as DNA, the CDR3 is TGTGCCAGCAGCTTAGGCAAAGGGAGGACGGATGGCTACACCTTC. Residues: CASSLGKGRTDGYTF.

This clone was seen once. The V call is TRBV7-9, the J call TRBJ1-2; 9 nucleotides agree with TRBD1. This CDR3 has 15 amino acids. The germline gives CDR1 SEHNR, CDR2 FQNEAQ (reference sequence). The J segment lost 0 bases and the V segment lost 5 bases, leaving 4 bases of the junction unmatched. This CDR3 reads CASSVGTGTNYGYTF. CDR3 bases: TGTGCCAGCAGCGTGGGGACAGGGACTAACTATGGCTACACCTTC.

This clone has just a few counts. This chain connects TRBV5-4 to TRBJ2-3, with 10 bases fitting TRBD2. The trim removed 1 base at V and 4 bases at J, leaving 3 bases unmatched. CDR3 length: 15 residues. Per germline, CDR1 SGHNT and CDR2 YYREEE (reference sequence). CDR3 nucleotide sequence: TGTGCCAGCAGCTTGAGCGGGGGGGCCGCAGATACGCAGTATTTT. This codes for CASSLSGGAADTQYF.

The CDR3 DNA is TGCGCCAGCGCCGCGGAACCAATAGATACGCAGTATTTT. It specifies CASAAEPIDTQYF. The chain combines TRBV5-1 with TRBJ2-3; D is ambiguous. The V end was cut by 7 bases, the J end by 5 bases, with 14 bases between. The germline V gene has CDR1 SGHRS and CDR2 YFSETQ. This CDR3 contains 13 residues.